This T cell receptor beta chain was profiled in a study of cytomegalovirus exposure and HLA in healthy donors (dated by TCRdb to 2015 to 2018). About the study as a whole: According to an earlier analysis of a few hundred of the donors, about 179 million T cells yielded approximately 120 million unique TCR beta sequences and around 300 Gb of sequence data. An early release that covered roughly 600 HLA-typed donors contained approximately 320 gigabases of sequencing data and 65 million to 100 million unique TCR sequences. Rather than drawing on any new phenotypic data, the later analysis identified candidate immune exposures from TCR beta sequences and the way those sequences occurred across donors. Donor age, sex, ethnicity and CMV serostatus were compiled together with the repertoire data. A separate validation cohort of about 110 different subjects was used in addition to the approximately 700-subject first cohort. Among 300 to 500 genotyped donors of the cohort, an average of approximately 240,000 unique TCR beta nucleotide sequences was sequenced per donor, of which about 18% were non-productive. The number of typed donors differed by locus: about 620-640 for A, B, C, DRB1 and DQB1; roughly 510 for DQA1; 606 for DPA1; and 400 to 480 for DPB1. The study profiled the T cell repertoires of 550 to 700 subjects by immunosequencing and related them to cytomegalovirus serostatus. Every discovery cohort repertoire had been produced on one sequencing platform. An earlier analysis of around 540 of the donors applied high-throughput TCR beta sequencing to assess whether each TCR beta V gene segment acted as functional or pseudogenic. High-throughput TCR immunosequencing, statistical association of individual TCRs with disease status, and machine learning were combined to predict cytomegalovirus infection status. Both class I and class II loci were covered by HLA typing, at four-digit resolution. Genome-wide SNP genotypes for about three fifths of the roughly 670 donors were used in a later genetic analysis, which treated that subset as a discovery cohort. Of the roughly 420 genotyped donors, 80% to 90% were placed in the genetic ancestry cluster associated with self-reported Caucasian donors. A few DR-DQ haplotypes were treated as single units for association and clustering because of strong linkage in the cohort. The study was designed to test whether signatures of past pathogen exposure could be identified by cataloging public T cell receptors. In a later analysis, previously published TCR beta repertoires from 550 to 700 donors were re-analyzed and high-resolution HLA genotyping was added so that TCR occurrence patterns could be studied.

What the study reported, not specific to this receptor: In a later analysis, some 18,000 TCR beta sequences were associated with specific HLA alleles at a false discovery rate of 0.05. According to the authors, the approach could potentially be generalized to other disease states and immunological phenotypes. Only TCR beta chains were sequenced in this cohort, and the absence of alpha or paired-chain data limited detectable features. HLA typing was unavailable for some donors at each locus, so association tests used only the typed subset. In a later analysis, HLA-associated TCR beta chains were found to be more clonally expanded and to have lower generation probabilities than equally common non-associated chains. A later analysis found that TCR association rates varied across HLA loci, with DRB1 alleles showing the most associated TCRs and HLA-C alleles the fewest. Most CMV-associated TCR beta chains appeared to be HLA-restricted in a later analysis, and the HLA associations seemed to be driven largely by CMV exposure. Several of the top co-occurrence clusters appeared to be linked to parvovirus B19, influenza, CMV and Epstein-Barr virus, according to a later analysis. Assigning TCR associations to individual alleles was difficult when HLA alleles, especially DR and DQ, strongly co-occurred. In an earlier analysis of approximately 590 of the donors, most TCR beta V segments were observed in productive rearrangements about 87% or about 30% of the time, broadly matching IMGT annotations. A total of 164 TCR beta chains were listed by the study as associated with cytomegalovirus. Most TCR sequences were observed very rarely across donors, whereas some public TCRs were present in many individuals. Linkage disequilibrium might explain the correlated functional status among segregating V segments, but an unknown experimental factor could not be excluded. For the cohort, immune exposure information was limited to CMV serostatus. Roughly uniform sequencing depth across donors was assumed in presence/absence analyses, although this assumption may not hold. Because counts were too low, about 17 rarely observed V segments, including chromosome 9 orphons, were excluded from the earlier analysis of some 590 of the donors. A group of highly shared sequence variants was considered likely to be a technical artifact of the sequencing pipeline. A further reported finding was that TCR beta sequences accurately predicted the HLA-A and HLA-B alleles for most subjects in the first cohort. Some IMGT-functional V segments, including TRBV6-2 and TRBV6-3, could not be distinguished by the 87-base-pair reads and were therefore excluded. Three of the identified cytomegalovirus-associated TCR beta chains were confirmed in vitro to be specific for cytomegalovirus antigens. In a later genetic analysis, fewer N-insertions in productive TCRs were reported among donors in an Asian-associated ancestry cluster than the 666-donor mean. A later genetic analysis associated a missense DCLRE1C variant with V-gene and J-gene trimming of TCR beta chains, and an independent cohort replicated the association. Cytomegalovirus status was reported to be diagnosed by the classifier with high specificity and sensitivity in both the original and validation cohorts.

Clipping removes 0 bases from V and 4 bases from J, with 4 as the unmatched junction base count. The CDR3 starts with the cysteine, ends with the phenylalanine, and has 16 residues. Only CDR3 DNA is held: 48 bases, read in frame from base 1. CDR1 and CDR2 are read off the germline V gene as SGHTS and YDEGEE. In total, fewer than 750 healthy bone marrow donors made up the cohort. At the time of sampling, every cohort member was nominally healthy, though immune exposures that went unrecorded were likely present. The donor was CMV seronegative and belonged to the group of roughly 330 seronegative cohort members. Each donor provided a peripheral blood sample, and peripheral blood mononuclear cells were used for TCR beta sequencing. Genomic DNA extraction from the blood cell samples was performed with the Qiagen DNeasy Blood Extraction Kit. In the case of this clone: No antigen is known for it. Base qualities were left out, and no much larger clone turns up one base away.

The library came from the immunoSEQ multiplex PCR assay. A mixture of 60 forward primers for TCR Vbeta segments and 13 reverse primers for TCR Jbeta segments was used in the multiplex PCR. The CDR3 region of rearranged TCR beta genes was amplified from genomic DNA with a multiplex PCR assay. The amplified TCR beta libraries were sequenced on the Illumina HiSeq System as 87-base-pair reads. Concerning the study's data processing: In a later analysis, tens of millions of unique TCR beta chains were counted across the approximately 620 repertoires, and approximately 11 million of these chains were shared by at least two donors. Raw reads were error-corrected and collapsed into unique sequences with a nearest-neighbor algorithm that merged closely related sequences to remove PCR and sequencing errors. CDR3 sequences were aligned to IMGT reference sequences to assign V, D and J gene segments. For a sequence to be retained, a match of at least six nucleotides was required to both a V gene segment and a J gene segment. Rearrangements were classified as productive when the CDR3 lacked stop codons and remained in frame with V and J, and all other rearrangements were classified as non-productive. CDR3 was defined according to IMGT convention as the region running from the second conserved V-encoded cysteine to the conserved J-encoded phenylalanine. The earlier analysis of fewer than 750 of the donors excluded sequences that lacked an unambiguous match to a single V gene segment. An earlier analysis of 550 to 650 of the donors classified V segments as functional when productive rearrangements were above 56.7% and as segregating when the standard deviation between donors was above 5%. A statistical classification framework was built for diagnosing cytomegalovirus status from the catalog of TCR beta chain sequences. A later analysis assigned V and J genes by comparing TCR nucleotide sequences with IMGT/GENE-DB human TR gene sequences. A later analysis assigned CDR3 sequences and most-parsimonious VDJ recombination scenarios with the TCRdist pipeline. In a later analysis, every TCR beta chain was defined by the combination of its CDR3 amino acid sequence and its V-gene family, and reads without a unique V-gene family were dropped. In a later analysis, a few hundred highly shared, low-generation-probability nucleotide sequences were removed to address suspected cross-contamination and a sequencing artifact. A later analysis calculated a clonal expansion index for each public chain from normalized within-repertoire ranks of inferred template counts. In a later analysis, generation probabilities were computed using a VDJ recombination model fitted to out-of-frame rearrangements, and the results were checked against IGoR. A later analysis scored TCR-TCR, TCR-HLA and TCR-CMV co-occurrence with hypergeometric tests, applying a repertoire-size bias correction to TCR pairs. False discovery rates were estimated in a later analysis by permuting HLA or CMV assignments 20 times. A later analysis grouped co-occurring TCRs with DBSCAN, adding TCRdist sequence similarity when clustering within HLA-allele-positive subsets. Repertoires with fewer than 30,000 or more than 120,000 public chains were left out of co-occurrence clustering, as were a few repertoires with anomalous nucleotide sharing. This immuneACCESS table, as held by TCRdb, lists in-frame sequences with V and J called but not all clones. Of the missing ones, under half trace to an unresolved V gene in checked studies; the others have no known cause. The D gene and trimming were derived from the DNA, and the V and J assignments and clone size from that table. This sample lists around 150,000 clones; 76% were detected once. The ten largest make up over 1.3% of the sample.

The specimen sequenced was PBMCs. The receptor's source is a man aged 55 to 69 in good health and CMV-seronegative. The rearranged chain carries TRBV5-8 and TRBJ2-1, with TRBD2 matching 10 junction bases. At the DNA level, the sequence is TGTGCCAGCAGCTTGGGCCTAGCGGGAGTGTACAATGAGCAGTTCTTC. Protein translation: CASSLGLAGVYNEQFF.